This T cell receptor beta chain was identified during a study of blood T cell repertoires in COVID-19. Whole-study context: There were acute and convalescent COVID-19 samples, and they came from the United States, Italy and Spain. T cells, B-cell-depleted T cells, or PBMCs provided the cDNA or gDNA that served as material.

This clone came up once. The germline V and J ends were trimmed by 5 bases and 3 bases, with 20 bases remaining between them. Germline V gene sequence: CDR1 SGHVS, CDR2 FQNEAQ. The CDR3 contains 16 residues. How the authors handled the data: Counts of nucleated cells, estimated from reference gene primer amplification, were obtained. Data came from immunoSEQ multiplex PCR; TCRdb stores just in-frame clones and leaves some out. The DNA gave D and trimming, while V, J and clone size come from that table. The repertoire holds about 140,000 clones, with approximately 82% as singletons. Input material: peripheral blood. The chain joins TRBV7-8 to TRBJ2-7, with a weak D call TRBD2 (6 bases). The TCR comes from a human donor in a cohort sampled during active COVID-19. CDR3 nucleotides: TGTGCCAGCAGCCCCTCCGGGACTCAACGCGACTACGAGCAGTACTTC. It encodes CASSPSGTQRDYEQYF.